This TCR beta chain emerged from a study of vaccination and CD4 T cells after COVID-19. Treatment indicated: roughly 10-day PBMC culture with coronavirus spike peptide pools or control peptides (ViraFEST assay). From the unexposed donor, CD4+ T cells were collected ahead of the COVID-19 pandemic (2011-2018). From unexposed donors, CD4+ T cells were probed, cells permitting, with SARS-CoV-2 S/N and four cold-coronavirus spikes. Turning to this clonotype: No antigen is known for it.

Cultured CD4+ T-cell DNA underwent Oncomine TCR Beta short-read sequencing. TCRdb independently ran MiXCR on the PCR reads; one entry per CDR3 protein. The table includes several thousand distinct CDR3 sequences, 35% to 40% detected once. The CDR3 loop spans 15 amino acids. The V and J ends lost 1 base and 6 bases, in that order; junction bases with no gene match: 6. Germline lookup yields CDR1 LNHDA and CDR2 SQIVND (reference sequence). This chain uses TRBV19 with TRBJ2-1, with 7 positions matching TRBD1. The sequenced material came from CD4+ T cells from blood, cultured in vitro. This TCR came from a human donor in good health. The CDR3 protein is CASSIGGTVANEQFF. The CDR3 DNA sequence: TGTGCCAGTAGTATAGGGGGGACAGTCGCCAATGAGCAGTTCTTC.